The entry below gives a single T cell receptor (beta chain) sequence along with its context. What it binds is not known. The germline CDR1 and CDR2 sequences are SGHRS and YFSETQ. The CDR3 covers 16 residues. V lost 0 bases and J 5 bases, leaving 17 bases between the germline ends. The data originate from a study of T-cell memory formation after mild COVID-19. Overall study context: TCR clusters were mostly donor specific.

Barcoded TCR alpha and TCR beta cDNA libraries with UMIs came from 5'RACE using constant-segment primers. TCRdb processed the 5' RACE reads anew with MiXCR; each CDR3 protein has one entry. Among under 50,000 distinct CDR3 sequences listed, less than 35% were seen once. Overall study results and limits: Pre-infection memory carried some responding clones, suggesting that cross-reactive memory joined.

Sequenced input: PBMCs or a T cell subset sorted from them (not recorded which). The chain couples TRBV5-1 to TRBJ2-5; weak D call: TRBD1 (6 bases). The clonotype was recovered from a man aged 18 to 30 who had mild COVID-19 (a few samples of this study predate the infection). Cell type and time point are not known. CDR3 loop: CASSLAGTTSWETQYF. In nucleotides, the CDR3 is TGCGCCAGCAGCTTGGCCGGGACAACCTCCTGGGAGACCCAGTACTTC.